The 5 T cell receptor beta chains reported below all come from one sample, sequenced in a study of human T cells and chemical hapten exposure. TCRdb re-derived calls from the RACE reads in MiXCR, one entry per CDR3 protein. The repertoire holds just over 350,000 distinct CDR3 sequences, with around 6% as singletons. Time point described: patch test 2, 6 weeks after DPC sensitization. Stated treatment: therapeutic diphenylcyclopropenone sensitization with weekly scalp DPC. The sequencing here drew on whole blood, taken in connection with sensitization to the hapten diphenylcyclopropenone (DPC). The origin of the receptors is a young woman with alopecia areata. Some clones in this sample may be carry-over from other donors' samples.

V gene TRBV18 combines with J gene TRBJ1-3; D gene unclear. Trimming removed 3 bases at V and 1 base at J, with 22 bases between. The germline gives CDR1 KGHSH, CDR2 LQKENI. The CDR3 has 19 residues. CDR3 in DNA: TGTGCCAGCTCACCCCTATCCGGGTCAGGATTTTATTCTGGAAACACCATATATTTT. The encoded protein is CASSPLSGSGFYSGNTIYF.

This clonotype has more than one count but fewer than ten. This sequence joins TRBV7-2 and TRBJ1-5; D uncertain. Trimming took off 3 bases at V and 0 bases at J, with 15 bases between the two ends. Germline-derived CDR1 and CDR2 are SGHTA and FQGNSA. CDR3 length: 17 residues. The CDR3 nucleotides read TGTGCCAGCAGCTTGCGGGCGACGGGTCTTAGCAATCAGCCCCAGCATTTT. Translated: CASSLRATGLSNQPQHF.

This clonotype was counted a few times. The chain carries TRBV10-3 and TRBJ2-3; 7 bases are a match to TRBD1. CDR1 and CDR2 (germline): ENHRY, SYGVKD. CDR3 length: 15 residues. Trimming at V came to 3 bases and at J to 2 bases, leaving 5 bases not matched to a gene. The CDR3, as DNA: TGTGCCATCAGTGATCGGGACAGAGACACAGATACGCAGTATTTT. As protein: CAISDRDRDTDTQYF.

This clonotype was seen ten or more times. The CDR3 loop is CASSVDTEAFF. DNA for the CDR3: TGTGCCAGCAGCGTCGACACTGAAGCTTTCTTT. The chain carries TRBV25-1 and TRBJ1-1; D unresolved. This CDR3 is 11 amino acids long. The ends were cut back, 6 bases at V and 3 bases at J, with 5 bases in the middle. The germline CDR1 and CDR2 sequences are MGHDK and SYGVNS.

In its sample, this clonotype was seen many times. V gene TRBV5-1 combines with J gene TRBJ1-3; 11 bases match TRBD1. The V gene's germline CDR1 is SGHRS and CDR2 YFSETQ. The CDR3 sequence is 18 residues long. Unmatched junction bases numbered 8, after V lost 3 bases and J lost 0 bases. The DNA for the CDR3 is TGCGCCAGCAGCTGCGGGACAGGGGGGTATTACTCTGGAAACACCATATATTTT. Amino acid sequence: CASSCGTGGYYSGNTIYF.